The clone carrying this T cell receptor beta chain was picked up many times. What it binds is unknown. This CDR3 has 14 amino acids. The germline CDR1 and CDR2 sequences are MGHRA and YSYEKL. The ends were cut back, 0 bases at V and 2 bases at J, with 6 bases in the middle. This sample was included in a study of neurological immune-mediated disorders. Study outcomes and limitations: A possible signature appeared as one related-CDR3 cluster, in which phylogenetic grouping placed the repertoires of 18 of 34 multiple sclerosis patients.

TCRdb processed the 5' RACE reads anew with MiXCR; each CDR3 protein has one entry. The data contain about 66,000 distinct CDR3 sequences, roughly 3.9% of them singletons. The sequenced sample consisted of PBMCs. The chain links TRBV4-1 to TRBJ2-3; the D is unclear. The TCR was taken from a man aged 25 to 40 with multiple sclerosis. The CDR3 sequence: CASSQDAYTDTQYF. CDR3 nucleotide sequence: TGCGCCAGCAGCCAAGATGCCTACACAGATACGCAGTATTTT.